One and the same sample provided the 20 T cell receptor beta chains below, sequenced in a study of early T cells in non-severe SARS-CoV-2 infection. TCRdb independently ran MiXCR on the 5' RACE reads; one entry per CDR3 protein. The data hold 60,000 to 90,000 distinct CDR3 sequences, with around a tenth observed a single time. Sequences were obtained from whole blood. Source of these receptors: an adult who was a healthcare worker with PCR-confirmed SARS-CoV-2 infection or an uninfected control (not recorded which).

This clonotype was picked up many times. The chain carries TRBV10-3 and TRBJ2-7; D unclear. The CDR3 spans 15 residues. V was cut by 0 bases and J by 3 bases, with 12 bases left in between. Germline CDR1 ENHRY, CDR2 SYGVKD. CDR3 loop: CAISESNGRNYEQYF. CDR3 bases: TGTGCCATCAGTGAGTCGAACGGACGAAACTACGAGCAGTACTTC.

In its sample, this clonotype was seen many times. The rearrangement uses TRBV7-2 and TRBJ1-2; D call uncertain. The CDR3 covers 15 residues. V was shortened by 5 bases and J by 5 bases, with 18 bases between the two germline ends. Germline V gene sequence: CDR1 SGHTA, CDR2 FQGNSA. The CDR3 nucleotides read TGTGCCAGCAGCGATCCTTTCAGGAGCTTGTATGGCTACACCTTC. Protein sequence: CASSDPFRSLYGYTF.

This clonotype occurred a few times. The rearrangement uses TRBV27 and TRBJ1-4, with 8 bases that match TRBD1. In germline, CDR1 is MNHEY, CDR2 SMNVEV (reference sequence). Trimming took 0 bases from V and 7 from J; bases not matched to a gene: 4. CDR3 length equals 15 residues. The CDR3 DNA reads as TGTGCCAGCAGTTTATCGTTGGGGACAGGTGAAAAACTGTTTTTT. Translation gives CASSLSLGTGEKLFF.

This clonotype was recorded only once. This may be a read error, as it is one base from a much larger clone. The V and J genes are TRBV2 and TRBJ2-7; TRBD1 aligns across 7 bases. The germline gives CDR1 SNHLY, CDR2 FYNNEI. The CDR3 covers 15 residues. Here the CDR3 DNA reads TGTGTCAGCAGGGATGGGCGGACAGGTTCCTACGAGCAGTACTTC. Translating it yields CVSRDGRTGSYEQYF.

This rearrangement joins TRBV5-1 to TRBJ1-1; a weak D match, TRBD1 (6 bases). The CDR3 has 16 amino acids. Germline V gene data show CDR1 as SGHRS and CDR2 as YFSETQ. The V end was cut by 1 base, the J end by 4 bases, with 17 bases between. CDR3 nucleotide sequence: TGCGCCAGCAGCTTGAGACAGGATCTTTCTGGCACTGAAGCTTTCTTT. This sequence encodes CASSLRQDLSGTEAFF.

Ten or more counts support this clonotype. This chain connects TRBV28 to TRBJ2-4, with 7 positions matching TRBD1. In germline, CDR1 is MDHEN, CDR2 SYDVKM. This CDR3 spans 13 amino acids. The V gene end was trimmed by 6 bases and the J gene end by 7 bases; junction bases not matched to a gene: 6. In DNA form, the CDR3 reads TGTGCCAGCAGAGAACAGGGGAGCAACATTCAGTACTTC. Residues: CASREQGSNIQYF.

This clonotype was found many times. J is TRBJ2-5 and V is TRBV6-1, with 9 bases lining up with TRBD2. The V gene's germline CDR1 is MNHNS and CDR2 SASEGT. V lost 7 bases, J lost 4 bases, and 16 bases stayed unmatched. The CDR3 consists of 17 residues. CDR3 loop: CASTAGVLAGVGETQYF. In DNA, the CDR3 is TGTGCCAGCACAGCGGGGGTGTTAGCGGGAGTAGGAGAGACCCAGTACTTC.

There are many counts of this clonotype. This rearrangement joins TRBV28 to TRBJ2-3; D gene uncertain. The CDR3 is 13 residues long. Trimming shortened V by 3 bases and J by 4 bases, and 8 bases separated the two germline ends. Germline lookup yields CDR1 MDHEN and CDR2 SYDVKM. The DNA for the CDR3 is TGTGCCAGCAGTTTTTTCAGTTCAGATACGCAGTATTTT. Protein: CASSFFSSDTQYF.

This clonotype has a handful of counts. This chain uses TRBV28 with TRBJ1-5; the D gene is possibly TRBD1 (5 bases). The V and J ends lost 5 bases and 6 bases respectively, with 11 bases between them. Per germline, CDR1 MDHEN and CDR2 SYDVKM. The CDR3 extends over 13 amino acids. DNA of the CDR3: TGTGCCAGCAGTCACCAGGGAGGTCAGCCCCAGCATTTT. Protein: CASSHQGGQPQHF.

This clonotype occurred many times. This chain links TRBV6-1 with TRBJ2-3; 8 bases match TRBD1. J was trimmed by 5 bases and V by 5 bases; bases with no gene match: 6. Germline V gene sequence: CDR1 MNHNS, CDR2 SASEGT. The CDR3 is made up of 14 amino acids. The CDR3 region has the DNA TGTGCCAGCAGTTCGCGGACAGGGCAAGATACGCAGTATTTT. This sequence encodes CASSSRTGQDTQYF.

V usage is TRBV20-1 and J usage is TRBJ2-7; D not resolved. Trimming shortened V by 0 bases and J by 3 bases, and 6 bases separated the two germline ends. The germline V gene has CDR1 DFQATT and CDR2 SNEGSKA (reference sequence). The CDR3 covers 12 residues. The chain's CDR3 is CSARDLYYEQYF. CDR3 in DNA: TGCAGTGCTAGAGATTTGTACTACGAGCAGTACTTC.

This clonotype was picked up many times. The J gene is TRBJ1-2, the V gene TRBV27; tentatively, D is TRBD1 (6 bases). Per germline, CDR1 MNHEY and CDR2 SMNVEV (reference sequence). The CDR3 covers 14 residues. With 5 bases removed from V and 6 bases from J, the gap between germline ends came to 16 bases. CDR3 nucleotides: TGTGCCAGCAGTCTCGGCTGGGGGGCCAATGGCTACACCTTC. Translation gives CASSLGWGANGYTF.

The CDR3 protein is CASSPNKRQGADTQYF. CDR3 sequence (DNA): TGCGCCAGCAGCCCAAATAAAAGACAGGGGGCAGATACGCAGTATTTT. The V gene is TRBV5-1, the J gene TRBJ2-3, with 9 bases identical to TRBD1. Germline V gives CDR1 SGHRS, CDR2 YFSETQ. Germline trimming cut 4 bases from V and 4 bases from J; bases unmatched to any gene: 10. CDR3 length: 16 residues.

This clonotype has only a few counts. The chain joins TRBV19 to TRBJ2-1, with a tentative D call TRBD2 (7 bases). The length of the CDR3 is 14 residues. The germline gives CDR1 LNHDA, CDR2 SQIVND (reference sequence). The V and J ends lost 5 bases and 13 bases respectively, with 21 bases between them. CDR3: CASSVGRTRGEQFF. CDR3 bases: TGTGCCAGTAGTGTGGGTCGGACTAGGGGGGAACAGTTCTTC.

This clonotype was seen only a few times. The CDR3 DNA sequence: TGTGCCAGCAGTTTAAATATGAACACTGAAGCTTTCTTT. Protein sequence: CASSLNMNTEAFF. The chain carries TRBV28 and TRBJ1-1, with D unclear. Trimming stripped 2 bases from V and 0 bases from J, with 4 bases between. The CDR3 sequence is 13 residues long. Germline V lookup: CDR1 MDHEN, CDR2 SYDVKM.

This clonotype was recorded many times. The CDR3 coding sequence is TGTGCCAGCACCAGTACACAGGGGGCCACCGGCGGGGCATCCTACAATGAGCAGTTCTTC. Its translation is CASTSTQGATGGASYNEQFF. This rearrangement joins TRBV5-4 to TRBJ2-1; 9 nucleotides agree with TRBD1. Looked up from germline, CDR1 is SGHNT and CDR2 is YYREEE (reference sequence). V lost 6 bases, J lost 1 base, and 20 bases stayed unmatched. The CDR3 has 20 amino acids.

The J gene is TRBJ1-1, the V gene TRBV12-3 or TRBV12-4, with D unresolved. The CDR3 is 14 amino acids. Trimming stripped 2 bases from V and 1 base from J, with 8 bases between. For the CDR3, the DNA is TGTGCCAGCAGTTTATCAGCCGGGAACACTGAAGCTTTCTTT. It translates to CASSLSAGNTEAFF.

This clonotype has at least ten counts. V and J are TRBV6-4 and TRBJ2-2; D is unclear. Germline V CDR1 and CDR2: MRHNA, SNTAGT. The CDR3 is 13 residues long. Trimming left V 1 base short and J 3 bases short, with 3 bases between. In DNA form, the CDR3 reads TGTGCCAGCAGTGACTTCGACACCGGGGAGCTGTTTTTT. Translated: CASSDFDTGELFF.

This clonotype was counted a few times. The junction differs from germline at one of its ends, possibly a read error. The CDR3 sequence is CASSRLKATGTGEDF. The CDR3 DNA follows: TGTGCCAGCAGCAGACTGAAAGCTACCGGGACAGGGGAAGATTTT. V is TRBV6-1 and J is TRBJ2-3, with TRBD1 matching over 10 bases. CDR1 MNHNS and CDR2 SASEGT come from the germline V gene. The CDR3 length is 15 residues.

CDR3 loop: CASSLSSGRSSYNEQFF. The CDR3 coding sequence is TGTGCCAGCAGCTTGTCTAGCGGGAGGAGCTCCTACAATGAGCAGTTCTTC. This rearrangement joins TRBV5-5 to TRBJ2-1; 11 positions match TRBD2. J gave up 0 bases and V 1 base, and 3 bases lay outside the gene matches. CDR1 and CDR2 from the germline V gene are SGHKS and YYEKEE (reference sequence). The CDR3 contains 17 residues.